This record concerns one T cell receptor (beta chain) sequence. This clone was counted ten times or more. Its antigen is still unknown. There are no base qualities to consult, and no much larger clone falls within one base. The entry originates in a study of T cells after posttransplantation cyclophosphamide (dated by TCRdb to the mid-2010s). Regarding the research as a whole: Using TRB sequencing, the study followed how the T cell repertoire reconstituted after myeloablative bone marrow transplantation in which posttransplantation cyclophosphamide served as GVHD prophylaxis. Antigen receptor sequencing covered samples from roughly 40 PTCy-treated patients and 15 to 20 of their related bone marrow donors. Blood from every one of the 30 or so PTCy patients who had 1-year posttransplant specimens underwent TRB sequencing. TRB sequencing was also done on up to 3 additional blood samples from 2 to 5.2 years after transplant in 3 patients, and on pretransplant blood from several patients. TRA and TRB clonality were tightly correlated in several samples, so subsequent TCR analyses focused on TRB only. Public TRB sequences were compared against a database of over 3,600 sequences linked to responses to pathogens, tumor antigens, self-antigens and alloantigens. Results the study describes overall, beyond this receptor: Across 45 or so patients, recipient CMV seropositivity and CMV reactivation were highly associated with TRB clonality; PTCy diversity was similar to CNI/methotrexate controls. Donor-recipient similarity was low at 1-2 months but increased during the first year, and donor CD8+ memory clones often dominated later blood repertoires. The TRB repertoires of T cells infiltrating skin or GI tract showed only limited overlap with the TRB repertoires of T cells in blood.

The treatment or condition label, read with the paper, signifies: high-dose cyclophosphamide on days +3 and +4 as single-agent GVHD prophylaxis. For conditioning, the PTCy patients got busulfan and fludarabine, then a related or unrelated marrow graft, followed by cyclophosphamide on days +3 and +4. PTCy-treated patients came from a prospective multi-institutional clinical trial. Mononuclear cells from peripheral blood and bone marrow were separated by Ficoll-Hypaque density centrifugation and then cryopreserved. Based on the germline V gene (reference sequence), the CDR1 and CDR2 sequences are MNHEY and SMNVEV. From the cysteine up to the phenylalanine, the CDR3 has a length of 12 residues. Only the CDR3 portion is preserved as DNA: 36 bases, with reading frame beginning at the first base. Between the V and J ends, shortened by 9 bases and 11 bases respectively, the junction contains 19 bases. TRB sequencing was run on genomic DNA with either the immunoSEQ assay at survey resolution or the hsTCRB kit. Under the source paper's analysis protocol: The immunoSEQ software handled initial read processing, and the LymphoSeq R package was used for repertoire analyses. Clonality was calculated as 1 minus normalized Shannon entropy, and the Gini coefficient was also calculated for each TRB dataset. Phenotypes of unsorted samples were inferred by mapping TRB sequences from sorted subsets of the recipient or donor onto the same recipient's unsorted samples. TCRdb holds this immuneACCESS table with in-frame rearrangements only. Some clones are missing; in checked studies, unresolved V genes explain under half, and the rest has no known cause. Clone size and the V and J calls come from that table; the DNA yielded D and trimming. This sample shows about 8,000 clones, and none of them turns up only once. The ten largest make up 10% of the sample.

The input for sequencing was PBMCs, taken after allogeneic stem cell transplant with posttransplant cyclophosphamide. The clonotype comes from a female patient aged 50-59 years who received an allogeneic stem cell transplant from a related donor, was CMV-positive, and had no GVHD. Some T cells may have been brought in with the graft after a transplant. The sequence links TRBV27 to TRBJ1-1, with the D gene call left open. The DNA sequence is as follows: TGTGCCAGTGAGACCCCCGGCTACGGGGCTTTCTTT. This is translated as CASETPGYGAFF.